This T cell receptor beta chain stems from a study of vaccination effects on CD4 cells after COVID-19. General study points: Late after vaccination, infection- and vaccine-induced clones showed marked clonal contraction. In vaccinees who were healthy, merely 1 out of 255 vaccine-induced clones cross-reacted with common cold coronaviruses.

Germline V gives CDR1 SGHDN, CDR2 FVKESK. Trimming removed 1 base from V and 8 bases from J, with 11 bases in between. The CDR3 covers 13 residues. With the ViraFEST assay, the study expanded antigen-specific CD4+ T cells using viral peptide pools, then sequenced them. Culture proceeded for approximately 9 days, and CD4+ T cells were then isolated. According to the study, vaccine recipients showed no prior SARS-CoV-2 infection and negative nucleocapsid antibodies. A density of fewer than 2.5 million PBMC per well was used; these cells were cultured with approximately 10 IU/ml IL-2 and about 9.4 ug/ml peptides. In the cultures, half the medium was exchanged for IL-2 medium on days 3 and 7. The repertoire was sequenced with immunoSEQ multiplex PCR; TCRdb's copy has only in-frame clones and lacks some. The repertoire holds roughly 52,000 clones, with about two thirds as singletons. This clone was picked up a small number of times. Antigen: not known.

The input for sequencing was CD4+ T cells from PBMCs cultured with SARS-CoV-2 spike peptides, taken before COVID-19 vaccination. The receptor was derived from a human donor who received a COVID-19 vaccine. The rearrangement joins TRBV14 to TRBJ1-1; no firm D call. The CDR3 DNA sequence: TGTGCCAGCAGCCAAGCGTGGCAGAGCGAAGCTTTCTTT. Its translation is CASSQAWQSEAFF.